This T cell receptor (beta chain) derives from a study of CD8+ T cells in alopecia areata. The authors extracted RNA and reverse transcribed it into cDNA as the sequencing template. The protocol was immunoSEQ multiplex PCR, while the TCRdb copy is restricted to in-frame clones and leaves out a portion. This sample yields 100,000 to 130,000 clones, of which about 60% are seen a single time; 23% belongs to the top ten. This clone was seen once. Material: NKG2D-low CD8+ T cells sorted from blood. The clonotype was recovered from a human donor with alopecia areata.

CDR3 bases: TGTGCCAGCAGCGAACGGGCCGGACTAGCGGGAGGCCGAGGGGAGCAGTACTTC. Translated: CASSERAGLAGGRGEQYF. This chain joins TRBV7-9 and TRBJ2-7; TRBD2 agrees at 14 bases. This CDR3 has 18 residues. Germline-derived CDR1 and CDR2 are SEHNR and FQNEAQ (reference sequence). With V trimmed by 5 bases and J by 7 bases, 16 bases remained unmatched.